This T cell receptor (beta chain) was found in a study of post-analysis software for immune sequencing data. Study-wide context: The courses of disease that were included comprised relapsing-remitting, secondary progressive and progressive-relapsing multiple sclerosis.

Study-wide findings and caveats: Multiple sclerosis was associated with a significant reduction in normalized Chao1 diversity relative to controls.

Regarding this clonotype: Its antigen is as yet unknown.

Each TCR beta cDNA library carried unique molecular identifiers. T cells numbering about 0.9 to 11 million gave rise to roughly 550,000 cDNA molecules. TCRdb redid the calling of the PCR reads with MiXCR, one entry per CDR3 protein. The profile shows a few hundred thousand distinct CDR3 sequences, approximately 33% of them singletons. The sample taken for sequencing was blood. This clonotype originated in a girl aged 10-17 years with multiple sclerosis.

The CDR3 here is CASSSASGGYTEAFF. CDR3 in DNA: TGTGCCAGCAGCTCCGCTTCGGGAGGTTACACTGAAGCTTTCTTT. The rearrangement joins TRBV5-6 to TRBJ1-1; D is uncertain. CDR3 length: 15 residues. V was pared by 3 bases and J by 3 bases, with 15 bases between. Germline assignment: CDR1 SGHDT and CDR2 YYEEEE.